The present TCR beta chain was sequenced within a study of post-analysis software for immune sequencing data. Study-wide context: The study covered relapsing-remitting, secondary progressive and progressive-relapsing courses of multiple sclerosis. Notes on the study in general: When the samples were clustered directly with F measure, those that had been prepared in the same batch showed strong co-clustering. Controls had lower frequencies than patients of about 5 TRBV segments, which included TRBV5-6, TRBV5-1 and TRBV20-1.

Deletions cut 6 bases from V and 0 bases from J, with 16 bases between. The CDR3 has 16 residues. Looked up from germline, CDR1 is MNHEY and CDR2 is SVGEGT. Unique molecular identifiers were carried by the TCR beta cDNA libraries. TCRdb used MiXCR to reprocess the PCR reads, holding one entry per CDR3 protein. The repertoire holds just over 250,000 distinct CDR3 sequences, with around 34% as singletons. For this clonotype: Its antigen is still unknown.

This TCR was sampled from a girl aged 10-17 years with multiple sclerosis. The sequencing sample was made of blood. V gene TRBV6-2 or TRBV6-3 combines with J gene TRBJ2-3, with D perhaps matching TRBD2 (5 bases). For the CDR3, the DNA is TGTGCCAGCAGCGTCGGGAACCTCAAAAGCACAGATACGCAGTATTTT. The encoded protein is CASSVGNLKSTDTQYF.